This T cell receptor (beta chain) stems from a study of siplizumab effects on memory and regulatory T cells. This CDR3 is built from 12 residues. V shed 7 bases and J 1 base; nucleotides not matched to a gene: 3. Germline V gives CDR1 GTSNPN, CDR2 SVGIG (reference sequence). Only in-frame clones appear in the TCRdb table, and some are missing; sequencing was by immunoSEQ multiplex PCR. The data contain some 73,000 clones, 90% to 95% of them singletons. This clone was seen once. Its antigen is as yet unknown. General study points: The study found that siplizumab significantly reduced alloreactive sequences traceable to unstimulated CD4+ memory cells.

This TCR was recovered from a human donor in good health. Input material: CD8+ T cells sorted from blood. The rearrangement links TRBV30 to TRBJ2-5; TRBD2 matches at 7 bases. CDR3 in amino acids: CALSGTQETQYF. Written as DNA, the CDR3 is TGTGCCTTAAGCGGGACCCAAGAGACCCAGTACTTC.